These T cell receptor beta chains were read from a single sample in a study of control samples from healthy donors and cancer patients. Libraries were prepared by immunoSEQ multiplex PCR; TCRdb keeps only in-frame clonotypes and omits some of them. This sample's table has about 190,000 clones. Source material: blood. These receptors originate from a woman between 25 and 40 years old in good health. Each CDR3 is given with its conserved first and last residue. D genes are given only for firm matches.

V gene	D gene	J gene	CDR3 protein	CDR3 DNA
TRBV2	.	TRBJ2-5	CASSARETQYF	TGTGCCAGCAGTGCTCGAGAGACCCAGTACTTC
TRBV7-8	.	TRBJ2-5	CASSFKETQYF	TGTGCCAGCAGCTTCAAAGAGACCCAGTACTTC
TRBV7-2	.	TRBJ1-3	CASSSVFGNTIYF	TGTGCCAGCAGCTCCGTCTTTGGAAACACCATATATTTT
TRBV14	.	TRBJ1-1	CASSQLDSPEAFF	TGTGCCAGCAGCCAATTAGACAGTCCTGAAGCTTTCTTT
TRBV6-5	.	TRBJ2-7	CASSYMQALTSEQYF	TGTGCCAGCAGTTACATGCAGGCCCTTACATCTGAGCAGTACTTC
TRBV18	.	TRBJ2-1	CASSPTRPSSYNEQFF	TGTGCCAGCTCACCAACTCGGCCAAGCTCCTACAATGAGCAGTTCTTC
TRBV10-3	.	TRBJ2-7	CAISESHEQYF	TGTGCCATCAGTGAGTCCCACGAGCAGTACTTC
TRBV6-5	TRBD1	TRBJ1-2	CASSYSQGASYGYTF	TGTGCCAGCAGTTACTCCCAGGGGGCGTCTTATGGCTACACCTTC
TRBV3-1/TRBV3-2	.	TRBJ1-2	CASSQGSGEGYGYTF	TGTGCCAGCAGCCAAGGGAGCGGGGAGGGGTATGGCTACACCTTC
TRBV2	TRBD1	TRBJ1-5	CASSEDRAGNQPQHF	TGTGCCAGCAGTGAGGACAGGGCTGGCAATCAGCCCCAGCATTTT
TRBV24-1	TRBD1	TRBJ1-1	CATSGQGRDKEAFF	TGTGCCACCAGTGGACAGGGTAGGGACAAAGAAGCTTTCTTT
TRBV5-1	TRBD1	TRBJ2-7	CASSLRTGGYEQYF	TGCGCCAGCAGCTTAAGGACAGGGGGCTACGAGCAGTACTTC
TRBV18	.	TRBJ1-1	CASSPPRGSVVNTEAFF	TGTGCCAGCTCACCACCGCGGGGTAGTGTGGTGAACACTGAAGCTTTCTTT
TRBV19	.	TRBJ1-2	CASSKGLRAGYTF	TGTGCCAGTAGTAAGGGGCTCAGGGCTGGCTACACCTTC
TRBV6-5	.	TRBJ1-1	CASSYSGHPPNTEAFF	TGTGCCAGCAGTTACTCGGGGCATCCCCCGAACACTGAAGCTTTCTTT
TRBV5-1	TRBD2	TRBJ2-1	CASSLRYSGALSSYNEQFF	TGCGCCAGCAGCTTGAGGTACAGCGGGGCTTTAAGCTCCTACAATGAGCAGTTCTTC